Listed here are 9 T cell receptor beta chains from one sample, sequenced in a study of OX40 agonist ivuxolimab in advanced cancers. TCRdb keeps only in-frame clones here, not all; method: immunoSEQ multiplex PCR. Of about 59,000 clones listed, about 87% are singletons. Sequences were derived from CD4+ or CD8+ T cells sorted from blood, sampled in a trial of the OX40 agonist ivuxolimab. The receptors were sampled from an adult with an advanced solid tumor such as melanoma, head and neck, liver or kidney cancer.

The chain has TRBV9 and TRBJ2-3; D perhaps matches TRBD1 (5 bases). V shed 3 bases and J shed 9 bases, with 11 bases lying between them. The V gene's germline CDR1 is SGDLS and CDR2 YYNGEE. The length of the CDR3 is 12 residues. Here the CDR3 reads CASSEGDATQYF. CDR3 DNA: TGTGCCAGCAGCGAAGGGGATGCGACGCAGTATTTT.

The J gene is TRBJ1-6, the V gene TRBV11-3; D uncertain. CDR3 size: 13 residues. V lost 0 bases to trimming and J lost 7 bases, with 4 bases between them. CDR1 and CDR2 from the germline V gene are SGHNT and YENEEA. The CDR3 DNA reads TGTGCCAGCAGCTTAGAGGTCAATTCACCCCTCCACTTT. Translation: CASSLEVNSPLHF.

This chain uses TRBV6-5 with TRBJ2-7, with unresolved D. CDR3 size: 14 residues. Between the trimmed V and J ends, which lost 0 bases and 2 bases, there was a span of 8 bases. From germline, CDR1 is MNHEY and CDR2 SVGAGI. The CDR3 spells CASSYSVEAYEQYF. The CDR3 DNA sequence: TGTGCCAGCAGTTACTCGGTAGAGGCCTACGAGCAGTACTTC.

The gene calls are TRBV5-1 and TRBJ1-6; TRBD1 matches 8 bases. CDR1 and CDR2 (germline): SGHRS, YFSETQ. Trimming cost V 4 bases and J 11 bases; bases outside gene matches: 5. CDR3 length equals 13 residues. The CDR3 loop is CASSGQGFTPLHF. DNA for the CDR3: TGCGCCAGCAGCGGACAGGGATTTACACCCCTCCACTTT.

Only a few counts were recorded for this clone. V gene TRBV28 combines with J gene TRBJ1-6; a weak D match, TRBD1 (6 bases). The CDR3 is 17 amino acids. V gave up 8 bases and J gave up 4 bases, with 21 bases separating them. The germline V gene has CDR1 MDHEN and CDR2 SYDVKM. The CDR3 here is CASSSPGLDRYNSPLHF. In DNA form, the CDR3 reads TGTGCCAGCTCATCCCCCGGTTTGGACAGATATAATTCACCCCTCCACTTT.

This chain uses TRBV10-2 with TRBJ1-2; D unclear. Germline CDR1 WSHSY, CDR2 SAAADI. The CDR3 covers 13 residues. V lost 3 bases and J lost 8, with 13 bases in between. The CDR3 bases are TGCGCCAGCAGTGAAGGCCCCAGCGTGGGCTACACCTTC. Encoded protein: CASSEGPSVGYTF.

The rearrangement joins TRBV4-1 to TRBJ2-3; D is unclear. CDR1 and CDR2 from the germline V gene are MGHRA and YSYEKL. The CDR3 contains 16 residues. Trimming pared 4 bases from V and 1 base from J, leaving 15 bases between. CDR3 nucleotides: TGCGCCAGCAGCCGACGGGCGCTTACTGGCACAGATACGCAGTATTTT. It yields the protein CASSRRALTGTDTQYF.

V and J are TRBV19 and TRBJ2-6; D remains unclear. Trimming cost V 5 bases and J 1 base, with 15 bases left between them. Germline CDR1 reads LNHDA; CDR2 reads SQIVND (reference sequence). The CDR3 has 17 amino acids. CDR3: CASSVTGRLSGANVLTF. The CDR3 bases are TGTGCCAGTAGTGTAACCGGACGGCTTTCTGGGGCCAACGTCCTGACTTTC.

The genes are TRBV19 and TRBJ1-3; no reliable D call. The CDR3 spans 15 residues. The germline gives CDR1 LNHDA, CDR2 SQIVND (reference sequence). V lost 0 bases and J 0 bases, leaving 6 bases between the germline ends. CDR3 protein: CASSIDPSSGNTIYF. The CDR3 DNA sequence: TGTGCCAGTAGTATAGACCCCAGCTCTGGAAACACCATATATTTT.